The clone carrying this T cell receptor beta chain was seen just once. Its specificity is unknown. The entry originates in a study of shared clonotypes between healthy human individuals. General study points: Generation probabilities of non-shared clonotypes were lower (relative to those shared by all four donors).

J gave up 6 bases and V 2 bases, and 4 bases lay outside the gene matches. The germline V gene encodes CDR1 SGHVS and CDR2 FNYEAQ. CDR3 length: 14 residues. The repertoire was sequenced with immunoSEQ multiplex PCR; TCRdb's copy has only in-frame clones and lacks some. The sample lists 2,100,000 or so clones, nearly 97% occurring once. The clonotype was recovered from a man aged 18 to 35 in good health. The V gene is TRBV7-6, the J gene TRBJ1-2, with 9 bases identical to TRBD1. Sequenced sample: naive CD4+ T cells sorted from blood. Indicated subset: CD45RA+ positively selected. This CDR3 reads CASSLTGTGNGYTF. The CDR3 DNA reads TGTGCCAGCAGCTTAACCGGGACAGGGAATGGCTACACCTTC.